The T cell receptor beta chain under discussion was sequenced for a study of CD8 T cells in Susac syndrome. Overall study findings and caveats: By the study's own acknowledgment, its TCR sequencing and HLA analysis included relatively few individuals.

V lost 1 base and J 3 bases, leaving 10 bases between the germline ends. CDR1 and CDR2 (germline): DFQATT, SNEGSKA (reference sequence). The CDR3 runs to 14 residues. From blood CD8+ and CD4+ T cells, TCR beta sequences were generated. The multiple sclerosis controls were treatment-naive patients with relapsing-remitting disease that was stable or active. After extraction with the RNeasy kit, roughly 0.45 to 1 ug of the RNA was reverse transcribed using random hexamers. Amplification of TCR beta CDR3 spanned 54 Vbeta and 13 Jbeta via immunoSEQ multiplex PCR. TCRdb re-derived calls from the immunoSEQ multiplex PCR reads in MiXCR, one entry per CDR3 protein. The data contain about 200,000 distinct CDR3 sequences, approximately 90% of them singletons. Regarding this clonotype: What it recognizes is unknown.

Source material: CD8+ T cells from PBMCs. This receptor was identified in a human donor with multiple sclerosis. This rearrangement joins TRBV20-1 to TRBJ2-1; D unresolved. CDR3 amino acids: CSARVPALYNEQFF. For the CDR3, the DNA is TGCAGTGCTAGAGTCCCAGCGCTCTACAATGAGCAGTTCTTC.